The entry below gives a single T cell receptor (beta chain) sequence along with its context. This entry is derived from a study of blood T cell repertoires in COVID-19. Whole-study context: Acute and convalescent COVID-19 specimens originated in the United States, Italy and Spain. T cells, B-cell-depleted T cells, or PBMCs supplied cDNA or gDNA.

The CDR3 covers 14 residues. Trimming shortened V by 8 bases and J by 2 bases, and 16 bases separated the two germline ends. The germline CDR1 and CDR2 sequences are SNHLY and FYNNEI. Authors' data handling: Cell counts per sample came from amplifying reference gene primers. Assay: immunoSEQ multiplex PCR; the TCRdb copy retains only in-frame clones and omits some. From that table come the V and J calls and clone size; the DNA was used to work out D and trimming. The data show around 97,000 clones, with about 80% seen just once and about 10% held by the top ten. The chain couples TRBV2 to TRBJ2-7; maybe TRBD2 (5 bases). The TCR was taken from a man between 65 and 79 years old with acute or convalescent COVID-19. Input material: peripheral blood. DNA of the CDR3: TGTGCCAGCGGCCGATTCGGGGTAACCTACGAGCAGTACTTC. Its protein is CASGRFGVTYEQYF.